The present TCR beta chain was sequenced within a study of blood T cell repertoires in COVID-19. The participants were between about 18 and 100 years old and came from some 25 US areas. Assignment of participants to cohorts was predicated upon participant-reported clinical history. Produced via immunoSEQ multiplex PCR; TCRdb's table is partial and in-frame only. Of some 220,000 clones listed, 86% are singletons. Germline trimming cut 4 bases from V and 0 bases from J; bases unmatched to any gene: 2. This CDR3 comprises 15 residues. Looked up from germline, CDR1 is LNHDA and CDR2 is SQIVND (reference sequence). This clone turned up a few times.

The TCR sequence derives from a woman in her thirties or forties with acute COVID-19. Sequences were obtained from PBMCs or T cells enriched from blood (not recorded which). The V call is TRBV19, the J call TRBJ2-2; TRBD1 agrees at 7 bases. The CDR3 loop is CASSRDSTNTGELFF. Here the CDR3 DNA reads TGTGCCAGTAGTAGGGACAGTACGAACACCGGGGAGCTGTTTTTT.